This is a list of T cell receptor beta chains from one sample in a study of vaccination effects on CD4 cells after COVID-19. Profiling relied on immunoSEQ multiplex PCR, and the TCRdb table lists in-frame clones only, not all of them. The sample carries 37,000 or so clones, approximately 75% recorded once. These TCRs are of unknown antigen specificity. The specimen was CD4+ T cells from PBMCs cultured without peptide, collected before COVID-19 vaccination. These receptors originate from a human donor who received a COVID-19 vaccine. Each CDR3 is given with its conserved first and last residue. Each record gives: J gene, V gene, D gene, clone size, CDR3 DNA, CDR3 protein. A D gene is named only where the DNA matches it firmly. The listing skips clone size in some rows; elsewhere it reads once, few, many or a size class.

TRBJ1-1 TRBV10-3 - - TGTGCCATCAGTCCGGGACCCAGGGTCATGAACACTGAAGCTTTCTTT CAISPGPRVMNTEAFF
TRBJ2-1 TRBV19 - - TGTGCCAGTAGCCCCGTCGCCAGCTCCTACAATGAGCAGTTCTTC CASSPVASSYNEQFF
TRBJ1-1 TRBV27 TRBD1 - TGTGCCAGCAGTCTGCTCCGGGACAGCCATGAAGCTTTCTTT CASSLLRDSHEAFF
TRBJ2-5 TRBV5-1 - - TGCGCCACCAGCCCGGGACACAGACAAGAGACCCAGTACTTC CATSPGHRQETQYF
TRBJ2-4 TRBV27 - few TGTGCCAGCAGTCCGGGACTTCAAAACATTCAGTACTTC CASSPGLQNIQYF
TRBJ2-2 TRBV7-8 TRBD2 few TGTGCCAGCAGCACCAAGACTAGCGGGAGAGGTACCGGGGAGCTGTTTTTT CASSTKTSGRGTGELFF
TRBJ1-2 TRBV2 - - TGTGCCAGCAGCCAAACAGGGAACTATGGCTACACCTTC CASSQTGNYGYTF
TRBJ2-5 TRBV5-1 - - TGCGCCAGCAGCTTTGCAGGGTCCTTGGAGACCCAGTACTTC CASSFAGSLETQYF
TRBJ1-1 TRBV12-3/TRBV12-4 - - TGTGCCAGCACCGAGAACACTGAAGCTTTCTTT CASTENTEAFF
TRBJ1-1 TRBV6-5 - few TGTGCCAGCAGGCCGTCAGGGGCCCCGTCTGAAGCTTTCTTT CASRPSGAPSEAFF
TRBJ2-1 TRBV4-1 - - TGCGCCAGCAGCCAAGAAGGGACGGTAGAAGGGCGGCAGTTCTTC CASSQEGTVEGRQFF
TRBJ1-5 TRBV5-1 - - TGCGCCAGCAGCTTGGATGGGGGACAGCCCCAGCATTTT CASSLDGGQPQHF
TRBJ1-5 TRBV9 - - TGTGCCAGCAGCGTAACCCCCGATCATAATCAGCCCCAGCATTTT CASSVTPDHNQPQHF
TRBJ2-4 TRBV5-4 - - TGTGCCAGCAGCTCCCTCACAGGGCGGGACATTCAGTACTTC CASSSLTGRDIQYF
TRBJ2-3 TRBV28 TRBD2 - TGTGCCAGCAGTTTCGGGACTAGCGGGAAGCCTTGGGGCACAGATACGCAGTATTTT CASSFGTSGKPWGTDTQYF
TRBJ1-1 TRBV9 - - TGTGCCAGCAGCTCCTTAGGACGGACCAACACTGAAGCTTTCTTT CASSSLGRTNTEAFF
TRBJ1-5 TRBV7-9 - - TGTGCCAGCAGCAGGGACTCCCCCCAGCCCCAGCATTTT CASSRDSPQPQHF
TRBJ2-1 TRBV4-3 - - TGCGCCAGCAGCCAAGCTTGGGGGGGCCCCAGCTCCTACAATGAGCAGTTCTTC CASSQAWGGPSSYNEQFF
TRBJ1-1 TRBV29-1 - - TGCAGCGGTTCAACCTCAGGTGAAGCTTTCTTT CSGSTSGEAFF
TRBJ1-4 TRBV15 - - TGTGCCACCAGCCGGATCAGAGGGGAGGAAAAACTGTTTTTT CATSRIRGEEKLFF
TRBJ2-6 TRBV9 TRBD2 - TGTGCCAGCAGCCCCGGGAGGGGTGGGGCCAACGTCCTGACTTTC CASSPGRGGANVLTF
TRBJ1-1 TRBV19 - - TGTGCCAGTAGTATACTTCCGGGACGGTACACTGAAGCTTTCTTT CASSILPGRYTEAFF
TRBJ1-6 TRBV7-8 - few TGTGCCAGCAGCGAGAGGGGGAACCTCCACTTT CASSERGNLHF
TRBJ2-7 TRBV5-6 - - TGTGCCAGCAGCTTGGACGGTGCAACCTACGAGCAGTACTTC CASSLDGATYEQYF
TRBJ1-2 TRBV20-1 TRBD1 - TGCAGTGCTAGTGGAGCAGGGGGCCATGGCTACACCTTC CSASGAGGHGYTF
TRBJ2-1 TRBV7-9 - - TGTGCCAGCAGCTTAGATTCTGTCCAGTCAGGGGAGCAGTTCTTC CASSLDSVQSGEQFF
TRBJ1-2 TRBV18 - - TGTGCCAGCTCACCCGTGGCTGAAGGTGGCTACACCTTC CASSPVAEGGYTF
TRBJ1-5 TRBV10-3 TRBD1 once TGTGCCACGAGAACAGGGGCTGATGGCAATCAGCCCCAGCATTTT CATRTGADGNQPQHF
TRBJ1-6 TRBV5-1 - medium-sized TGCGCCAGCAGCGCGGGGGGAAATTCACCCCTCCACTTT CASSAGGNSPLHF
TRBJ1-6 TRBV19 - - TGTGCCAGTAGTATAACCAGTAATAATTCACCCCTCCACTTT CASSITSNNSPLHF
TRBJ1-2 TRBV2 - - TGTGCCAGCAGTGAGGAAGGGGGCTACACCTTC CASSEEGGYTF
TRBJ1-2 TRBV4-2 TRBD1 - TGTGCCAGCAGCCAAGAGCCAGGGGACAGGGGGGAGAGTGGCTACACCTTC CASSQEPGDRGESGYTF
TRBJ1-2 TRBV28 - - TGTGCCAGCACCCCGGGGGACATTAACTATGGCTACACCTTC CASTPGDINYGYTF
TRBJ2-7 TRBV3-1/TRBV3-2 - few TGTGCCAGCAGCCACCGGGGGTACGAGCAGTACTTC CASSHRGYEQYF
TRBJ1-1 TRBV10-3 - - TGTGCCATCAGTGAGTCGGTGGGAGGTGTGAACACTGAAGCTTTCTTT CAISESVGGVNTEAFF
TRBJ1-1 TRBV7-9 - - TGTGCCAGCAGCTTACCGGGACTCGGGGCGGACACTGAAGCTTTCTTT CASSLPGLGADTEAFF
TRBJ1-5 TRBV7-8 - - TGTGCCAGCAGCTTAGCTCTCGGCCACCAGCATTTT CASSLALGHQHF
TRBJ2-1 TRBV7-2 TRBD2 - TGTGCCAGCAGCTCTAGCGGGTTCTCCTACAATGAGCAGTTCTTC CASSSSGFSYNEQFF
TRBJ1-3 TRBV3-1/TRBV3-2 - once TGTGCCAGCAGCCCGCAATACGGGAACACCATATATTTT CASSPQYGNTIYF
TRBJ2-5 TRBV5-4 - - TGTGCCAGCAGCCCCACAGCCCAAGAGACCCAGTACTTC CASSPTAQETQYF
TRBJ2-3 TRBV7-2 - - TGTGCCAGCAGCTTGTGGGGAACTAGCACAGATACGCAGTATTTT CASSLWGTSTDTQYF
TRBJ1-4 TRBV10-3 - - TGTGCCATCAGTGAGTCCCCCGGGACGGGGCGTGAAAAACTGTTTTTT CAISESPGTGREKLFF
TRBJ2-7 TRBV18 TRBD1 - TGTGCCAGCTCTGAACAGGGGGCCGGGGAGCAGTACTTC CASSEQGAGEQYF
TRBJ2-1 TRBV12-5 - - TGTGCTAGTGGTTTAGATCTCCCTGAGCAGTTCTTC CASGLDLPEQFF
TRBJ2-5 TRBV23-1 TRBD1 - TGCGCCAGCAGTCCAGGGGGAGTTCGGGAGACCCAGTACTTC CASSPGGVRETQYF
TRBJ1-2 TRBV6-1 - - TGTGCCAGCAGTGAGTTTGGAGGTTCCGGCTACACCTTC CASSEFGGSGYTF
TRBJ1-1 TRBV7-8 - - TGTGCCAGCAGCTCCTTGGCCAGCGGGGCTTTGAACACTGAAGCTTTCTTT CASSSLASGALNTEAFF
TRBJ1-2 TRBV5-4 - - TGTGCCAGCAGCTTGGGTTCGGGCCCGACCACCTCTAACTATGGCTACACCTTC CASSLGSGPTTSNYGYTF
TRBJ2-5 TRBV19 - - TGTGCCAGTAGTATCCGGCACCAAGAGACCCAGTACTTC CASSIRHQETQYF